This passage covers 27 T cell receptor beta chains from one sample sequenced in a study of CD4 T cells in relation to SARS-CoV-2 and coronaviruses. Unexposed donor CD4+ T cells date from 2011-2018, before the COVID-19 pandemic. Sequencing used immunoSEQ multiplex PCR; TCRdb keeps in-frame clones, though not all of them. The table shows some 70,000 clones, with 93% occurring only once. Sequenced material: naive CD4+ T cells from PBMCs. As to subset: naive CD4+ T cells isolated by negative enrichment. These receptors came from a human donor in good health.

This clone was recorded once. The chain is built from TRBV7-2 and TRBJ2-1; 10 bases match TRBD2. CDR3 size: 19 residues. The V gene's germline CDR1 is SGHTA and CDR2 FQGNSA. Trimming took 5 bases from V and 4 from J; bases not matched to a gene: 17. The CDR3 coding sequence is TGTGCCAGCAGCGCGCGCGCGAATGTGTGGACTAGCGGATACAATGAGCAGTTCTTC. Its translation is CASSARANVWTSGYNEQFF.

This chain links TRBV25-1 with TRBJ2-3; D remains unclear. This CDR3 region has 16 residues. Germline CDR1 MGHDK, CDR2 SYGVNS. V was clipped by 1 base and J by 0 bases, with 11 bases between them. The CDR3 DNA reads TGTGCCAGCAGTGAATCAGGCCTTCCTAGCACAGATACGCAGTATTTT. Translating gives CASSESGLPSTDTQYF.

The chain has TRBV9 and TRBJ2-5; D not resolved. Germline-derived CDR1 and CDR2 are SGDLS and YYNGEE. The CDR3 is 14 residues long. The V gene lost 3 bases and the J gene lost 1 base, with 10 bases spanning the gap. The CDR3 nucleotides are TGTGCCAGCAGCGCCCTTTCAGTCCAAGAGACCCAGTACTTC. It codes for CASSALSVQETQYF. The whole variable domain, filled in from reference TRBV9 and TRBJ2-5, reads DSGVTQTPKHLITATGQRVTLRCSPRSGDLSVYWYQQSLDQGLQFLIQYYNGEERAKGNILERFSAQQFPDLHSELNLSSLELGDSALYFCASSALSVQETQYFGPGTRLLVL.

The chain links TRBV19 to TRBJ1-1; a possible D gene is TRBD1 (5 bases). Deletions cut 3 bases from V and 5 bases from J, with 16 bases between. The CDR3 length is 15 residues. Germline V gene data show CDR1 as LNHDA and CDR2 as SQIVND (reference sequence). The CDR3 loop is CASSMGPGRGTEAFF. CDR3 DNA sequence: TGTGCCAGTAGTATGGGACCGGGGCGGGGTACTGAAGCTTTCTTT. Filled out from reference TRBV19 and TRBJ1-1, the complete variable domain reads DGGITQSPKYLFRKEGQNVTLSCEQNLNHDAMYWYRQDPGQGLRLIYYSQIVNDFQKGDIAEGYSVSREKKESFPLTVTSAQKNPTAFYLCASSMGPGRGTEAFFGQGTRLTVV.

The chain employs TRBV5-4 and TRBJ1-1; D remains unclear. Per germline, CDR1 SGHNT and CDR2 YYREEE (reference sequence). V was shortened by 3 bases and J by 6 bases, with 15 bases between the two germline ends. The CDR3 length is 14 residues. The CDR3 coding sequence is TGTGCCAGCAGCTCAGATCTGGGGTCCGCTGAAGCTTTCTTT. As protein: CASSSDLGSAEAFF.

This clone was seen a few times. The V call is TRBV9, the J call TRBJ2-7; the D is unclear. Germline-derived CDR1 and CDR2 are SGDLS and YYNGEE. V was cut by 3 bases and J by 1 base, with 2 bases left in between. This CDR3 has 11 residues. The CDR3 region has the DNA TGTGCCAGCAGCGCTTCCTACGAGCAGTACTTC. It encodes CASSASYEQYF. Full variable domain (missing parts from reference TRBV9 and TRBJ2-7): DSGVTQTPKHLITATGQRVTLRCSPRSGDLSVYWYQQSLDQGLQFLIQYYNGEERAKGNILERFSAQQFPDLHSELNLSSLELGDSALYFCASSASYEQYFGPGTRLTVT.

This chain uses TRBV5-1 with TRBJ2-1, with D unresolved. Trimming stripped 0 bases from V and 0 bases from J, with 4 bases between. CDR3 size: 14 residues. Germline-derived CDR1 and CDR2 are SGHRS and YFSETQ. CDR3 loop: CASSLDSSYNEQFF. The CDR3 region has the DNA TGCGCCAGCAGCTTGGACAGCTCCTACAATGAGCAGTTCTTC.

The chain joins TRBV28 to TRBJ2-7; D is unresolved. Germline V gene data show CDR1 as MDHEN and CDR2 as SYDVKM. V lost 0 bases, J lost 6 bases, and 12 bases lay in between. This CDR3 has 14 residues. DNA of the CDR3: TGTGCCAGCAGTTTATGGACCCCCGGTGTCGAGCAGTACTTC. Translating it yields CASSLWTPGVEQYF.

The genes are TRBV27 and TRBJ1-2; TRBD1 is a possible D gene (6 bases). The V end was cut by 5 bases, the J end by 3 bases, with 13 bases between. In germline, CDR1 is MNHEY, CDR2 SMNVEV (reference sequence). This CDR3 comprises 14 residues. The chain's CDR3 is CASSRVGGHYGYTF. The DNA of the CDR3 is TGTGCCAGCAGTAGGGTGGGGGGCCACTATGGCTACACCTTC.

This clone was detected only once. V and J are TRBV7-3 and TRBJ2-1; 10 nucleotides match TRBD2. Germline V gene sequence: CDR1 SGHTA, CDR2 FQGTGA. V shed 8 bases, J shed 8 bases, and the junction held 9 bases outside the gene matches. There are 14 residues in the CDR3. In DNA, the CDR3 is TGTGCCAGCGGTACTAGCGGGACCAGGGATGAGCAGTTCTTC. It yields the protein CASGTSGTRDEQFF. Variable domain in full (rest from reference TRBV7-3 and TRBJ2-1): GAGVSQTPSNKVTEKGKYVELRCDPISGHTALYWYRQSLGQGPEFLIYFQGTGAADDSGLPNDRFFAVRPEGSVSTLKIQRTERGDSAVYLCASGTSGTRDEQFFGPGTRLTVL.

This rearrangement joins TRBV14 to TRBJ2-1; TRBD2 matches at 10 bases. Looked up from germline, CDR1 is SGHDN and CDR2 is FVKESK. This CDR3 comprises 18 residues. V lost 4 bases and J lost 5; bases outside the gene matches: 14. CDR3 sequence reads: CASSRLLLAGGVHNEQFF. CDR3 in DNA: TGTGCCAGCAGCCGATTACTCTTAGCGGGAGGTGTCCACAATGAGCAGTTCTTC.

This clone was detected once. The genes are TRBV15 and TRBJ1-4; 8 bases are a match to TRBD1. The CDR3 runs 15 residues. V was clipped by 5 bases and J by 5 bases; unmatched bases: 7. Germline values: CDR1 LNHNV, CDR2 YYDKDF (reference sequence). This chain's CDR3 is CATSGTGQVNEKLFF. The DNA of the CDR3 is TGTGCCACCAGCGGAACGGGACAGGTCAATGAAAAACTGTTTTTT.

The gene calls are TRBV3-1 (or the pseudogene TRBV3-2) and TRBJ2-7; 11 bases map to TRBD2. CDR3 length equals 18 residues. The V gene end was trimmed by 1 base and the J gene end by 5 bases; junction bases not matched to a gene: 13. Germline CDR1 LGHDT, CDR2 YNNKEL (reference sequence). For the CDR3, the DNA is TGTGCCAGCAGCCAAGGGATAGCGGGAGGGCCAGCGGACGACGAGCAGTACTTC. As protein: CASSQGIAGGPADDEQYF.

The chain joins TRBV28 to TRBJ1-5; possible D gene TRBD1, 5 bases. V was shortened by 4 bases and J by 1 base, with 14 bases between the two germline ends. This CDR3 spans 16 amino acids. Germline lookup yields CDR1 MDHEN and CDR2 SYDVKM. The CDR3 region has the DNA TGTGCCAGCAGTTCAGGCTCACAGGCCAGCAATCAGCCCCAGCATTTT. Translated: CASSSGSQASNQPQHF.

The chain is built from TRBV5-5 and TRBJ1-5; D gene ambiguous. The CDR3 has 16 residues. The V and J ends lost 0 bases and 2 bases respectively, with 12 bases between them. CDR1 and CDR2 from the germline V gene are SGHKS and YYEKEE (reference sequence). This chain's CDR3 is CASSLDERPRNQPQHF. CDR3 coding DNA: TGTGCCAGCAGCTTGGACGAAAGACCGCGCAATCAGCCCCAGCATTTT. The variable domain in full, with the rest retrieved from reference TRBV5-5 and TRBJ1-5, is DAGVTQSPTHLIKTRGQQVTLRCSPISGHKSVSWYQQVLGQGPQFIFQYYEKEERGRGNFPDRFSARQFPNYSSELNVNALLLGDSALYLCASSLDERPRNQPQHFGDGTRLSIL.

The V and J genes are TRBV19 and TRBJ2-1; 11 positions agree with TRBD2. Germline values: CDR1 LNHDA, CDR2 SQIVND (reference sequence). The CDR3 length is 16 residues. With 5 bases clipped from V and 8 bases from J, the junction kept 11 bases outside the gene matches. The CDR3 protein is CASSLPTSGRTDEQFF. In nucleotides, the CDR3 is TGTGCCAGTAGTCTCCCCACTAGCGGGAGAACGGATGAGCAGTTCTTC. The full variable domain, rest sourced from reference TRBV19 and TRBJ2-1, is DGGITQSPKYLFRKEGQNVTLSCEQNLNHDAMYWYRQDPGQGLRLIYYSQIVNDFQKGDIAEGYSVSREKKESFPLTVTSAQKNPTAFYLCASSLPTSGRTDEQFFGPGTRLTVL.

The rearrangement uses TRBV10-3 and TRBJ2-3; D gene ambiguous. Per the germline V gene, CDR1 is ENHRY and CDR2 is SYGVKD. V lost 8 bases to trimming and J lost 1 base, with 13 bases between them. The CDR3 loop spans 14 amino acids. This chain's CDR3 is CAIAVGPGTDTQYF. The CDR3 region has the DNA TGTGCCATCGCCGTAGGACCGGGCACAGATACGCAGTATTTT.

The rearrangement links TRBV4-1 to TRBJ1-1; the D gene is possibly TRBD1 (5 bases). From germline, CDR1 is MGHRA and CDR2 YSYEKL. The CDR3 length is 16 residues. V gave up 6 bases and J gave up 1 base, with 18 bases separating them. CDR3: CASSPQSGTENTEAFF. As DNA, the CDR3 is TGCGCCAGCAGTCCACAAAGCGGGACGGAGAACACTGAAGCTTTCTTT.

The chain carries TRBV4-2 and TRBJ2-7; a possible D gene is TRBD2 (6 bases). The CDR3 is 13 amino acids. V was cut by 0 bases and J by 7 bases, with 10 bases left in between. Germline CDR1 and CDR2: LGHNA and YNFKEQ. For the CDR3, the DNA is TGTGCCAGCAGCCAAGATCCCGCGGGAGAGCAGTACTTC. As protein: CASSQDPAGEQYF.

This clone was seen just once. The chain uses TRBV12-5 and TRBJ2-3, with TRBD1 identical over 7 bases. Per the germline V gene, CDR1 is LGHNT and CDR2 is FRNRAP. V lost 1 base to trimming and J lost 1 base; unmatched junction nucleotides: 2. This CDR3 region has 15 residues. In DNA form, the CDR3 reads TGTGCTAGTGGTTTGGCAACAGGGGGCACAGATACGCAGTATTTT. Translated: CASGLATGGTDTQYF. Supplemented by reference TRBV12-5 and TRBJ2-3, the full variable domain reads DARVTQTPRHKVTEMGQEVTMRCQPILGHNTVFWYRQTMMQGLELLAYFRNRAPLDDSGMPKDRFSAEMPDATLATLKIQPSEPRDSAVYFCASGLATGGTDTQYFGPGTRLTVL.

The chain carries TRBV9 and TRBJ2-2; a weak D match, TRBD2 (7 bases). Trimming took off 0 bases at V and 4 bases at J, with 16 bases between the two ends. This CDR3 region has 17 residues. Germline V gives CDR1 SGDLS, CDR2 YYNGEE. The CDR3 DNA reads TGTGCCAGCAGCGTAGTGGGGGGGGGCTCGAGCACCGGGGAGCTGTTTTTT. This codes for CASSVVGGGSSTGELFF. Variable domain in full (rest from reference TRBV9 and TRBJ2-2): DSGVTQTPKHLITATGQRVTLRCSPRSGDLSVYWYQQSLDQGLQFLIQYYNGEERAKGNILERFSAQQFPDLHSELNLSSLELGDSALYFCASSVVGGGSSTGELFFGEGSRLTVL.

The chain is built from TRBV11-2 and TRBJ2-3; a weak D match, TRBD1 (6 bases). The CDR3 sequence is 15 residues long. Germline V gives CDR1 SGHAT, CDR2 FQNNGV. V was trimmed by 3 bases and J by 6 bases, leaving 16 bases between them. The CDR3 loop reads CASSFGPARGDTQYF. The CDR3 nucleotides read TGTGCCAGCAGCTTCGGACCCGCAAGGGGGGATACGCAGTATTTT.

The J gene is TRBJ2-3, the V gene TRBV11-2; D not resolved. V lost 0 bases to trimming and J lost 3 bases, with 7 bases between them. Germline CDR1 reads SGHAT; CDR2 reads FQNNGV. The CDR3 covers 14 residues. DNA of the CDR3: TGTGCCAGCAGCTTAGAACCAGGAACAGATACGCAGTATTTT. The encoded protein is CASSLEPGTDTQYF.

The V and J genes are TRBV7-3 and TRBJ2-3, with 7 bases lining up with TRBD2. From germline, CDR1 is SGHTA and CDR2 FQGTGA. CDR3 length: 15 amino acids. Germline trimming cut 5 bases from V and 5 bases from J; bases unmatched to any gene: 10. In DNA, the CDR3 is TGTGCCAGCAGCCACGGGGGGAGAGGAGGAGATACGCAGTATTTT. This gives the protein CASSHGGRGGDTQYF.

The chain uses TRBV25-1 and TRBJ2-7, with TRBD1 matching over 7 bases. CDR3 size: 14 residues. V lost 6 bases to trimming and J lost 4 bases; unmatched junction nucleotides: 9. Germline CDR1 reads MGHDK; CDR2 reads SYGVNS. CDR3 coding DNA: TGTGCCAGCAGGCAACAGGGGCTGGGGTACGAGCAGTACTTC. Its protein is CASRQQGLGYEQYF.

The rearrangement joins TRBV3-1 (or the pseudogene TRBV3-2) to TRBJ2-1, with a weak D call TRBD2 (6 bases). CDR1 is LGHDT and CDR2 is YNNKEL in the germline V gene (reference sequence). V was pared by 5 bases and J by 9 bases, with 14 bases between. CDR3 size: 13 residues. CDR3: CASSRIAVGEQFF. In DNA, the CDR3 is TGTGCCAGCAGCAGAATAGCGGTGGGTGAGCAGTTCTTC.

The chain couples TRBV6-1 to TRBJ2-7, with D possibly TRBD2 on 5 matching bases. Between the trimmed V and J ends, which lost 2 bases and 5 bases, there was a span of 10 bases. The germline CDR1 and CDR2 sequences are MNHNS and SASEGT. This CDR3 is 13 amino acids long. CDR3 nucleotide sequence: TGTGCCAGCAGTGAAATTGCGGGTAACGAGCAGTACTTC. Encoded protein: CASSEIAGNEQYF.